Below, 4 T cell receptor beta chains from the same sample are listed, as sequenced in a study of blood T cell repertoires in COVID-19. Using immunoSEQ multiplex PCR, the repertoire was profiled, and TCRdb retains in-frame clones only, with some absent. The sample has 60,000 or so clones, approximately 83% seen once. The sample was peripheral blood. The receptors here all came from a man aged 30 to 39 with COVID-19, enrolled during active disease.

For the CDR3, the DNA is TGCGCCAGCAGTGAGTCCCGGGGAAACACCGGGGAGCTGTTTTTT. Translating gives CASSESRGNTGELFF. The chain combines TRBV10-1 with TRBJ2-2; D may be TRBD2 (5 bases). The germline V and J ends were trimmed by 0 bases and 2 bases, with 7 bases remaining between them. Germline V gene data show CDR1 as WNHNN and CDR2 as SYGVQD (reference sequence). The CDR3 spans 15 residues.

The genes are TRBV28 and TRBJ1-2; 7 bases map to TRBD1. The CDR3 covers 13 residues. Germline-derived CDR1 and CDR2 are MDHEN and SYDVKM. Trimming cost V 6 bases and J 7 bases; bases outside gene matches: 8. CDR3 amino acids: CASRIPSGGGYTF. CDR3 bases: TGTGCCAGCAGGATCCCCTCAGGGGGTGGCTACACCTTC.

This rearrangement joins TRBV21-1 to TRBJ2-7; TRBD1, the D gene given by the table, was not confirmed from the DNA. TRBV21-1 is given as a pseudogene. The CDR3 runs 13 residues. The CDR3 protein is CASSKDRAGEQYF. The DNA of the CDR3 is TGTGCCAGCAGCAAAGACAGGGCCGGCGAGCAGTACTTC.

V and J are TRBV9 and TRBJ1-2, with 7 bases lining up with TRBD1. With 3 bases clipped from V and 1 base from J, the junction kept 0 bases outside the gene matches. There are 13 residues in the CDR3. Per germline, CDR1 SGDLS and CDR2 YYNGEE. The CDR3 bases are TGTGCCAGCAGCGCAGGGGGTAACTATGGCTACACCTTC. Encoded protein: CASSAGGNYGYTF.